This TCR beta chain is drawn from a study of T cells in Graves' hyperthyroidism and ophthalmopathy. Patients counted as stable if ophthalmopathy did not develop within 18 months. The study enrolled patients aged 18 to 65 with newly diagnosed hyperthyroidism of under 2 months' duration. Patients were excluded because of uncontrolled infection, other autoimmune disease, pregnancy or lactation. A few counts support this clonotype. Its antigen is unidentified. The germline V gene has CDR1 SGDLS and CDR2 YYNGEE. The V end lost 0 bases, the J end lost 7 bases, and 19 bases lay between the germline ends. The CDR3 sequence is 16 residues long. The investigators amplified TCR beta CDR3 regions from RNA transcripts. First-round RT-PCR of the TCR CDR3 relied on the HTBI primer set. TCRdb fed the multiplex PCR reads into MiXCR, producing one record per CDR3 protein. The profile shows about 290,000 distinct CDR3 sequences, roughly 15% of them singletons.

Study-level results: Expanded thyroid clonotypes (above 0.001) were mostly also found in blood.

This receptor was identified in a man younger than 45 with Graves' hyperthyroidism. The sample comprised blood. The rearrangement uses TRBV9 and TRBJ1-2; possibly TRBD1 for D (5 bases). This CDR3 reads CASSVASSRGYSGYTF. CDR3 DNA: TGTGCCAGCAGCGTAGCTTCGTCGAGGGGCTACAGTGGCTACACCTTC.